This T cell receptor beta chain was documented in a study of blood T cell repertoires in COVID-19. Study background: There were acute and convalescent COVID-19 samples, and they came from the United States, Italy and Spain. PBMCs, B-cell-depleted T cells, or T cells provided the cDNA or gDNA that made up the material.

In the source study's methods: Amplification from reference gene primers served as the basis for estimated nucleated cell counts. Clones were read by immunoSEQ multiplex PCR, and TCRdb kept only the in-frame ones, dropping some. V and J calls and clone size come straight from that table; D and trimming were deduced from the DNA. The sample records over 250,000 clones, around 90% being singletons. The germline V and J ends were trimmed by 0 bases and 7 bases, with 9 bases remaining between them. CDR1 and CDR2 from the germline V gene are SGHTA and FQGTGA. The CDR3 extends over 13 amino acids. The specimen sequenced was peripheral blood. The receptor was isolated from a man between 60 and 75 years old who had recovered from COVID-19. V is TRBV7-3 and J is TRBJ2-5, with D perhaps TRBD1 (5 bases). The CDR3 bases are TGTGCCAGCAGCTTAACCGACAGTTCGACCCAGTACTTC. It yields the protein CASSLTDSSTQYF.